This T cell receptor beta chain appears in the sequencing data of a study of CD8+CD57+ T cells in acquired aplastic anemia. Study results and limitations: No significant patient-versus-control difference appeared in CD8+ Simpson's diversity.

This clonotype was seen repeatedly, ten times or more. Its antigen is undetermined. Genomic DNA acted as the template from which TCR beta VDJ combination and CDR3 sequence profiling were carried out. Each CDR3 protein gets one entry after TCRdb re-called the reads with MiXCR. The sample lists 250,000 to 350,000 distinct CDR3 sequences; 56% were seen once. Patients picked for sequencing had shown CD8+CD57+ cell expansion detected by flow cytometry. Prior therapy had not been administered to any patient at the time of blood sampling. The sequenced sample was sorted CD4+, CD8+, or CD8+CD57+ T cells (not recorded which) from PBMCs. The TCR sequence derives from a human donor with aplastic anemia.

CDR3 DNA sequence: TGCAGTGCTATTGGACAGGGAAAGGAGCAGTACTTC. This translates into CSAIGQGKEQYF. This chain links TRBV20-1 with TRBJ2-7, with 8 bases fitting TRBD1. Germline V CDR1 and CDR2: DFQATT, SNEGSKA (reference sequence). CDR3 length equals 12 residues. Trimming at V came to 4 bases and at J to 7 bases, leaving 6 bases not matched to a gene.